These T cell receptor beta chains were read from a single sample in a study of blood T cell repertoires in COVID-19. Repertoires were generated with immunoSEQ multiplex PCR, while TCRdb's copy carries only in-frame clones and drops some. The repertoire holds roughly 240,000 clones, with roughly 80% as singletons. The sequenced material came from PBMCs or T cells enriched from blood (not recorded which). The source is a woman aged 40 to 50 who had been exposed to COVID-19. Each CDR3 is given without its conserved first and last residue. The D gene is left open where the match is weak.

>TRBJ2-3|TRBD2|TRBV7-8
ASSRLAGTLGDTQY
>TRBJ2-3|TRBD2|TRBV4-2
ASSQPSGTSGGASDTQY
>TRBJ1-2|TRBD1|TRBV27
ASSFKADRGPYGYT
>TRBJ1-1|TRBD1|TRBV24-1
ATRGQGSNTEAF
>TRBJ2-2|NA|TRBV19
ASHKMSNTGELF
>TRBJ2-6|NA|TRBV19
ASSLLTGPHVVGANVLT
>TRBJ1-5|TRBD1|TRBV19
ASSPLGGSQPQH
>TRBJ1-1|NA|TRBV2
ARGARGDLNTEAF
>TRBJ1-5|NA|TRBV2
ASSDRTFKPQH
>TRBJ1-2|NA|TRBV6-5
ASSPSSLEYYGYT
>TRBJ2-1|TRBD2|TRBV9
ASSVGGGGPYNEQF
>TRBJ1-2|NA|TRBV28
ASSLEGRNYGYT
>TRBJ1-6|TRBD1|TRBV5-4
ASSLGQGYNSPLH
>TRBJ1-4|TRBD1|TRBV14
ASSSGGGSDEKLF
>TRBJ2-6|NA|TRBV6-5
ASRQAFSGANVLT
>TRBJ1-3|NA|TRBV9
ASSTSAHGSGNTIY
>TRBJ1-2|NA|TRBV4-3
ASSQDFPGAYGYT
>TRBJ1-5|TRBD1|TRBV4-1
ASSQDPGTGRQPQH
>TRBJ2-5|TRBD2|TRBV5-4
ASSLVAGGQETQY
>TRBJ2-2|TRBD1|TRBV18
ASSLGTGGTGELF
>TRBJ1-5|NA|TRBV19
ASSIGVGSNQPQH
>TRBJ2-5|TRBD1|TRBV9
ASSVDRGGETQY
>TRBJ2-2|NA|TRBV7-3
ASSLNTGVNTGELF
>TRBJ2-3|TRBD2|TRBV7-6
ASSFGTSGIKTDTQY
>TRBJ2-1|NA|TRBV5-1
ASSLQVVSYNEQF
>TRBJ1-1|NA|TRBV2
ASSELGGLNTEAF
>TRBJ2-2|NA|TRBV11-3
ASSLDTNTGELF
>TRBJ1-5|TRBD1|TRBV7-6
ASSRGQAINQPQH
>TRBJ1-1|TRBD1|TRBV3-1/TRBV3-2
ASSPFRGVNTEAF
>TRBJ1-1|NA|TRBV3-1/TRBV3-2
ASTPGDTEAF
>TRBJ1-3|NA|TRBV4-3
ASSQDRGSGNTIY
>TRBJ2-3|NA|TRBV27
ASSQASLGGTQY
>TRBJ2-5|TRBD1|TRBV5-4
ASSLGQGETQY
>TRBJ1-6|NA|TRBV6-2/TRBV6-3
ASSSQLINSPLH